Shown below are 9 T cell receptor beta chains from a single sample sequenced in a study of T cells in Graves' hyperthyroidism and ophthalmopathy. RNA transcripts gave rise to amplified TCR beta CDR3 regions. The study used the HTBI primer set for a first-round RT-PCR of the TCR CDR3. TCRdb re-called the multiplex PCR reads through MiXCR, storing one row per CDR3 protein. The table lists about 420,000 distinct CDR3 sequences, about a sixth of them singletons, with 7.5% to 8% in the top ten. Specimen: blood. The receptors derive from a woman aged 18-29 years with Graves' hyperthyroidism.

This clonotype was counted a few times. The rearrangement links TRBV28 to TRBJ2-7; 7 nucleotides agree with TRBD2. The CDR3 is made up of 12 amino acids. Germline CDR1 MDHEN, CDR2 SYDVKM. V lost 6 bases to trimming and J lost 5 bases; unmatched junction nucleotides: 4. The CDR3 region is CASRGGGNEQYF. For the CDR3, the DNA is TGTGCCAGCAGGGGGGGGGGGAACGAGCAGTACTTC. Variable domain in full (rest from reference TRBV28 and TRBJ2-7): DVKVTQSSRYLVKRTGEKVFLECVQDMDHENMFWYRQDPGLGLRLIYFSYDVKMKEKGDIPEGYSVSREKKERFSLILESASTNQTSMYLCASRGGGNEQYFGPGTRLTVT.

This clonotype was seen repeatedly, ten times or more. The CDR3 protein is CASRDRTSRSTDTQYF. The CDR3, as DNA: TGTGCCAGCAGGGATCGGACTAGCCGGAGCACAGATACGCAGTATTTT. The rearrangement uses TRBV2 and TRBJ2-3, with 8 bases lining up with TRBD2. This CDR3 comprises 16 residues. The V and J ends lost 6 bases and 0 bases, in that order; junction bases with no gene match: 8. Germline V CDR1 and CDR2: SNHLY, FYNNEI.

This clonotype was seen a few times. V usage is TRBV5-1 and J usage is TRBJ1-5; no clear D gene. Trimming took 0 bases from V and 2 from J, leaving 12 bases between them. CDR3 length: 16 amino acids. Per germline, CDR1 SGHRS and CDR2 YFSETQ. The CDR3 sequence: CASSLDPASGNQPQHF. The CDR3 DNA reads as TGCGCCAGCAGCTTGGATCCGGCAAGCGGCAATCAGCCCCAGCATTTT.

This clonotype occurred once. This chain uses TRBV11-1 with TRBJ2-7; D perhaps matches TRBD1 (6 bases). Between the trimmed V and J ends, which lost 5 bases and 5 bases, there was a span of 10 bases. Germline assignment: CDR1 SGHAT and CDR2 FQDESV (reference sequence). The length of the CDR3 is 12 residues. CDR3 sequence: CASSTQGDEQYF. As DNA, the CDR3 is TGTGCCAGCAGCACACAGGGAGACGAGCAGTACTTC. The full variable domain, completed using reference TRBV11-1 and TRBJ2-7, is EAEVAQSPRYKITEKSQAVAFWCDPISGHATLYWYRQILGQGPELLVQFQDESVVDDSQLPKDRFSAERLKGVDSTLKIQPAELGDSAMYLCASSTQGDEQYFGPGTRLTVT.

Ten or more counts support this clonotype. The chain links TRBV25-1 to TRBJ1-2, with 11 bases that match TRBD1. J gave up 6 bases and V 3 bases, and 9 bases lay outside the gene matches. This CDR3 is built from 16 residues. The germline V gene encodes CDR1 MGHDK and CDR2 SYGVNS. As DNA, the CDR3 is TGTGCCAGCAGTGACAGGGGACAGGGGGTGCCGGATGGCTACACCTTC. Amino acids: CASSDRGQGVPDGYTF.

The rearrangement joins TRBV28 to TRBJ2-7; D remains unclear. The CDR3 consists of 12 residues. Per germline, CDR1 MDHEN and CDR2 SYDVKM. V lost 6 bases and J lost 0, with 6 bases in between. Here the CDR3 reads CASRASSYEQYF. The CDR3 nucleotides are TGTGCCAGCAGGGCGAGCTCCTACGAGCAGTACTTC.

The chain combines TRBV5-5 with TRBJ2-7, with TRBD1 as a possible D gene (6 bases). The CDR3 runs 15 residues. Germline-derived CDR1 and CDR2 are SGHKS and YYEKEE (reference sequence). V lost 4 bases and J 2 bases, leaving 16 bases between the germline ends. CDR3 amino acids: CASSLGRQVTYEQYF. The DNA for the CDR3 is TGTGCCAGCAGCCTTGGCAGACAGGTGACCTACGAGCAGTACTTC.

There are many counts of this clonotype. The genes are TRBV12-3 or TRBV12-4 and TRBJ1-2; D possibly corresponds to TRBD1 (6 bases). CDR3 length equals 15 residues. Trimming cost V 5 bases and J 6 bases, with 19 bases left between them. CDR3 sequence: CASSGGGGGWDGYTF. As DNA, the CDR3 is TGTGCCAGCAGTGGGGGCGGTGGAGGGTGGGATGGCTACACCTTC.

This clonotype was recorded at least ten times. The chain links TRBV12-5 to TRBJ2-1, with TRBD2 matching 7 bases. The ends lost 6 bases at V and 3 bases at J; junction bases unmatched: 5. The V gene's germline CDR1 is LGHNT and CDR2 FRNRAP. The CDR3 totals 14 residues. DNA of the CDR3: TGTGCTAGTGGGAGGGCGGGGGACTACAATGAGCAGTTCTTC. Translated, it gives CASGRAGDYNEQFF.